The 21 T cell receptor beta chains given below trace back to one sample, sequenced in a study of breast tumors, draining lymph nodes, adjacent tissues. TCRdb redid the calling of the multiplex PCR reads with MiXCR, one entry per CDR3 protein. Among approximately 150,000 distinct CDR3 sequences, roughly 35% were seen once, and the ten largest hold roughly 3.8%. Samples came from axillary lymph nodes draining the breast cancer. The sequenced sample was axillary lymph node tissue. The receptors were sampled from a female donor with breast cancer. Some clones in this sample may be carry-over from other donors' samples.

The table lists this clonotype with many counts. This sequence joins TRBV6-1 and TRBJ1-6; D ambiguous. The CDR3 covers 16 residues. V was pared by 7 bases and J by 0 bases, with 13 bases between. In germline, CDR1 is MNHNS, CDR2 SASEGT. The CDR3 DNA reads as TGTGCCAGCACTTTTGCAGTACGCTCCTATAATTCACCCCTCCACTTT. It is translated as CASTFAVRSYNSPLHF.

This clonotype was recorded many times. The rearrangement joins TRBV15 to TRBJ2-3; 10 bases fit TRBD1. This CDR3 spans 16 amino acids. The ends lost 0 bases at V and 5 bases at J; junction bases unmatched: 5. Germline CDR1 is LNHNV and CDR2 is YYDKDF (reference sequence). The CDR3 region is CATSRETGGVGDTQYF. CDR3 DNA sequence: TGTGCCACCAGCAGAGAGACAGGGGGCGTCGGAGATACGCAGTATTTT.

Concerning this clonotype itself: Just one base apart from a much larger clone, this may be a read error. The V call is TRBV3-1, the J call TRBJ2-7; 7 nucleotides line up with TRBD2. The V and J ends lost 1 base and 3 bases, in that order; junction bases with no gene match: 3. In germline, CDR1 is LGHDT, CDR2 YNNKEL (reference sequence). The CDR3 sequence is 14 residues long. The CDR3 DNA is TGTGCCAGCAGCCAAGGTTCTAGCGGCTACGAGCAGTACTTC. It specifies CASSQGSSGYEQYF.

This clonotype is a singleton in its sample. The missing conserved phenylalanine or tryptophan at the end of this CDR3 makes a read error likely. V is TRBV7-2 and J is TRBJ2-5, with D hard to call. The germline V gene encodes CDR1 SGHTA and CDR2 FQGNSA. V lost 4 bases, J lost 7 bases, and 7 bases lay in between. The CDR3 has 11 amino acids. The CDR3 nucleotides read TGTGCCAGCAGCTCAGTAGGGACCCAGTACCTC. This gives the protein CASSSVGTQYL.

V is TRBV5-4 and J is TRBJ1-1; a weak D match, TRBD1 (5 bases). Trimming pared 3 bases from V and 0 bases from J, leaving 6 bases between. Germline CDR1 SGHNT, CDR2 YYREEE (reference sequence). CDR3 length: 13 amino acids. CDR3 loop: CASSSGVNTEAFF. The DNA for the CDR3 is TGTGCCAGCAGCTCGGGGGTGAACACTGAAGCTTTCTTT.

This clonotype has at least ten counts. The chain carries TRBV6-1 and TRBJ2-7; 7 bases fit TRBD1. CDR3 size: 14 residues. The germline CDR1 and CDR2 sequences are MNHNS and SASEGT. V shed 4 bases and J 6 bases; nucleotides not matched to a gene: 9. The CDR3 DNA sequence: TGTGCCAGCAGTGCGGAACAGGGGTTAGGCGAGCAGTACTTC. Its protein is CASSAEQGLGEQYF.

This chain links TRBV27 with TRBJ2-7; the match to TRBD1 covers 9 bases. CDR1 is MNHEY, CDR2 SMNVEV, per germline (reference sequence). J lost 3 bases, V lost 5 bases, and 8 bases had no gene match. This CDR3 is built from 15 residues. The CDR3 nucleotides are TGTGCCAGCAGTGGAGAGGGACAGGGAATCTACGAGCAGTACTTC. Its translation is CASSGEGQGIYEQYF.

This clonotype was picked up one time. This chain links TRBV12-3 or TRBV12-4 with TRBJ2-1; the match to TRBD2 covers 10 bases. The CDR3 runs 16 residues. The ends lost 6 bases at V and 4 bases at J; junction bases unmatched: 9. Here the CDR3 reads CASRSTSLAGYNEQFF. Written as DNA, the CDR3 is TGTGCCAGCAGATCCACCTCACTAGCGGGGTACAATGAGCAGTTCTTC.

This rearrangement joins TRBV3-1 to TRBJ2-1; D possibly corresponds to TRBD2 (7 bases). The germline gives CDR1 LGHDT, CDR2 YNNKEL (reference sequence). The CDR3 length is 16 residues. Trimming left V 1 base short and J 12 bases short, with 22 bases between. Written as DNA, the CDR3 is TGTGCCAGCAGCCAAGTAATGGGGGGGCTCCCGATCGTGCAGTTCTTC. It translates to CASSQVMGGLPIVQFF.

The chain uses TRBV3-1 and TRBJ1-5; D uncertain. The CDR3 loop spans 13 amino acids. Germline values: CDR1 LGHDT, CDR2 YNNKEL (reference sequence). With 10 bases removed from V and 4 bases from J, the gap between germline ends came to 14 bases. CDR3 nucleotide sequence: TGTGCCATATGGTCTGCGGCGAATCAGCCCCAGCATTTT. It encodes CAIWSAANQPQHF.

This clonotype has at least ten counts. The chain carries TRBV5-6 and TRBJ1-4; TRBD1 might be the D (5 bases). The CDR3 has 14 amino acids. The V end lost 1 base, the J end lost 8 bases, and 12 bases lay between the germline ends. Per the germline V gene, CDR1 is SGHDT and CDR2 is YYEEEE. CDR3 DNA sequence: TGTGCCAGCAGCTTGCCTGGGGCTGGAGAAAAACTGTTTTTT. It translates to CASSLPGAGEKLFF.

The sample holds many counts of this clonotype. The V gene is TRBV4-1, the J gene TRBJ1-6; D is possibly TRBD1 (6 bases). Per germline, CDR1 MGHRA and CDR2 YSYEKL. The V and J ends lost 4 bases and 6 bases respectively, with 13 bases between them. The CDR3 has 15 residues. The chain's CDR3 is CASSPPQGSNSPLHF. The CDR3 region has the DNA TGCGCCAGCAGCCCCCCGCAGGGGAGTAATTCACCCCTCCACTTT.

Ten or more counts support this clonotype. The CDR3 DNA reads as TGCGCCAGCAGTGACCTGGACAGGGGGAACGAGCAGTACTTC. Protein: CASSDLDRGNEQYF. This chain connects TRBV10-1 to TRBJ2-7, with 10 bases aligning to TRBD1. V was clipped by 3 bases and J by 5 bases; unmatched bases: 4. In germline, CDR1 is WNHNN, CDR2 SYGVQD (reference sequence). There are 14 residues in the CDR3.

This clonotype has a count of ten or more. V usage is TRBV6-5 and J usage is TRBJ1-2, with D tentatively TRBD1 (5 bases). Germline lookup yields CDR1 MNHEY and CDR2 SVGAGI. The CDR3 length is 13 residues. The ends were cut back, 2 bases at V and 4 bases at J, with 8 bases in the middle. The CDR3 sequence is CASSYRGVYGYTF. As DNA, the CDR3 is TGTGCCAGCAGTTACAGGGGAGTCTATGGCTACACCTTC.

This clonotype was counted a single time. The chain employs TRBV20-1 and TRBJ2-3; 7 bases map to TRBD2. V shed 1 base and J 2 bases; nucleotides not matched to a gene: 6. The CDR3 extends over 15 amino acids. Per the germline V gene, CDR1 is DFQATT and CDR2 is SNEGSKA (reference sequence). As DNA, the CDR3 is TGCAGTGCTAGAGTTGCGGGGGAGCCCACAGATACGCAGTATTTT. It encodes CSARVAGEPTDTQYF.

In its sample, this clonotype was seen many times. The chain links TRBV5-5 to TRBJ1-2; TRBD1 matches at 10 bases. This CDR3 spans 14 amino acids. Germline trimming cut 3 bases from V and 3 bases from J; bases unmatched to any gene: 2. In germline, CDR1 is SGHKS, CDR2 YYEKEE (reference sequence). This chain's CDR3 is CASSSTGGDYGYTF. The CDR3 DNA is TGTGCCAGCAGCTCGACAGGGGGCGACTATGGCTACACCTTC.

This clonotype was detected ten times or more. The CDR3 spells CASSYRQGAGGSPLHF. For the CDR3, the DNA is TGTGCCAGCAGTTACAGGCAGGGGGCGGGAGGGTCACCCCTCCACTTT. V gene TRBV6-5 combines with J gene TRBJ1-6, with 8 bases matching TRBD1. The CDR3 is 16 residues long. Looked up from germline, CDR1 is MNHEY and CDR2 is SVGAGI. V lost 2 bases and J lost 10; bases outside the gene matches: 10.

About this clonotype: The junction does not match germline at one end; this may be a read error. The chain links TRBV7-8 to TRBJ2-3, with D tentatively TRBD2 (6 bases). Germline values: CDR1 SGHVS, CDR2 FQNEAQ. The CDR3 runs 17 residues. The CDR3 loop reads CVSSFAHGGSGTDTQYF. The CDR3 DNA follows: TGTGTCAGCAGCTTTGCCCACGGAGGGAGCGGCACAGATACGCAGTATTTT.

This clonotype was picked up many times. This chain uses TRBV11-2 with TRBJ2-2; D may be TRBD1 or TRBD2 (5 bases each). Trimming stripped 5 bases from V and 5 bases from J, with 15 bases between. The V gene's germline CDR1 is SGHAT and CDR2 FQNNGV. The CDR3 totals 15 residues. The chain's CDR3 is CASSPGRGRTGELFF. The CDR3 DNA reads as TGTGCCAGCAGCCCGGGACGTGGGCGGACCGGGGAGCTGTTTTTT.

This clonotype was seen at least ten times. The chain uses TRBV19 and TRBJ2-1; either TRBD1 or TRBD2 may fit D (5 bases each). Germline CDR1 and CDR2: LNHDA and SQIVND (reference sequence). This CDR3 has 15 amino acids. V was trimmed by 6 bases and J by 2 bases, leaving 14 bases between them. The CDR3 coding sequence is TGTGCCAGTAGACAATTTCCGGGGCCCTACAATGAGCAGTTCTTC. It is translated as CASRQFPGPYNEQFF.

This clonotype has at least ten counts. The chain links TRBV7-9 to TRBJ2-5; D may be TRBD2 (6 bases). Germline V CDR1 and CDR2: SEHNR, FQNEAQ (reference sequence). The CDR3 is made up of 13 amino acids. Trimming removed 7 bases from V and 2 bases from J, with 11 bases in between. The CDR3 sequence: CASTLSGQETQYF. The CDR3 DNA is TGTGCCAGCACGCTTAGCGGACAAGAGACCCAGTACTTC.